This passage covers 24 T cell receptor beta chains from one sample sequenced in a study of PD-L1 blockade in urothelial cancer listed by TCRdb under 2017. Library creation used the immunoSEQ multiplex PCR assay. TCRdb mirrors the immuneACCESS table, restricted to in-frame sequences. Some clones are absent from its copies; in checked studies, under half trace to an unresolved V gene, and the reason for the others is unknown. The sample data list roughly 91,000 clones, and 70% to 90% of these were observed just once. 14% of the sample comes from the top ten. The time point label of this sample denotes: pretreatment peripheral blood. Specimen: PBMCs, collected around atezolizumab (anti-PD-L1) treatment. These receptors originate from a man aged 55 to 69 with urothelial cancer.

This clone was observed at least ten times. V is TRBV7-9 and J is TRBJ1-3; 7 nucleotides align to TRBD1. CDR1 and CDR2 (germline): SEHNR, FQNEAQ (reference sequence). This CDR3 comprises 12 residues. V lost 5 bases and J lost 6; bases outside the gene matches: 1. CDR3 nucleotide sequence: TGTGCCAGCAGCACAGGGGCAAACACCATATATTTT. Translated, it gives CASSTGANTIYF.

The chain uses TRBV30 and TRBJ2-1, with 13 bases aligning to TRBD2. V shed 2 bases, J shed 10 bases, and the junction held 8 bases outside the gene matches. CDR1 is GTSNPN and CDR2 is SVGIG in the germline V gene (reference sequence). The CDR3 spans 15 residues. CDR3 sequence reads: CAWSMGLAGREEQFF. DNA of the CDR3: TGTGCCTGGAGTATGGGACTAGCGGGAAGGGAGGAGCAGTTCTTC.

This clone was counted only a few times. The rearrangement uses TRBV6-5 and TRBJ1-6; the D gene is possibly TRBD1 (5 bases). The CDR3 covers 13 residues. Germline lookup yields CDR1 MNHEY and CDR2 SVGAGI. Between the trimmed V and J ends, which lost 10 bases and 10 bases, there was a span of 17 bases. The CDR3 reads CATTSGRGSPLHF. The DNA of the CDR3 is TGTGCCACCACATCAGGAAGGGGCTCACCCCTCCACTTT.

This clone came up once. The CDR3 sequence is CASSPYTAGNYEQYF. DNA for the CDR3: TGCGCCAGCAGCCCCTACACAGCGGGCAACTACGAGCAGTACTTC. The chain joins TRBV4-3 to TRBJ2-7; tentatively, D is TRBD2 (6 bases). CDR3 length: 15 amino acids. V was cut by 4 bases and J by 3 bases, with 16 bases left in between. Germline values: CDR1 LGHNA, CDR2 YSLEER.

This clone was seen a few times. The chain employs TRBV5-1 and TRBJ1-2; D is possibly TRBD1 (5 bases). The CDR3 is 15 amino acids. Trimming left V 0 bases short and J 2 bases short, with 11 bases between. Germline values: CDR1 SGHRS, CDR2 YFSETQ. CDR3 sequence: CASSLVGGENYGYTF. The CDR3 nucleotides are TGCGCCAGCAGCTTGGTTGGAGGGGAAAACTATGGCTACACCTTC.

The CDR3 region is CAWSMVVSGNEQFF. The CDR3 coding sequence is TGTGCCTGGAGTATGGTAGTGTCGGGCAATGAGCAGTTCTTC. This rearrangement joins TRBV30 to TRBJ2-1; D not certain. Trimming pared 2 bases from V and 6 bases from J, leaving 14 bases between. Germline-derived CDR1 and CDR2 are GTSNPN and SVGIG (reference sequence). The CDR3 spans 14 residues. Together with reference TRBV30 and TRBJ2-1, the CDR3 gives the full variable domain: SQTIHQWPATLVQPVGSPLSLECTVEGTSNPNLYWYRQAAGRGLQLLFYSVGIGQISSEVPQNLSASRPQDRQFILSSKKLLLSDSGFYLCAWSMVVSGNEQFFGPGTRLTVL.

The genes are TRBV11-2 and TRBJ2-7, with D perhaps TRBD2 (6 bases). V dropped 7 bases and J dropped 2 bases, with 12 bases sitting between them. In germline, CDR1 is SGHAT, CDR2 FQNNGV. CDR3 length: 13 residues. The CDR3 coding sequence is TGTGCCAGCACGGGGACTTTGACCTACGAGCAGTACTTC. Translating gives CASTGTLTYEQYF.

The rearrangement uses TRBV30 and TRBJ2-2; 7 bases are shared with TRBD2. The CDR3 runs to 15 residues. Germline CDR1 reads GTSNPN; CDR2 reads SVGIG (reference sequence). The V gene end was trimmed by 0 bases and the J gene end by 3 bases; junction bases not matched to a gene: 4. The CDR3 reads CAWSVGGSHTGELFF. DNA of the CDR3: TGTGCCTGGAGTGTAGGCGGGAGTCACACCGGGGAGCTGTTTTTT.

This chain links TRBV18 with TRBJ2-5, with TRBD1 identical over 7 bases. The ends lost 3 bases at V and 3 bases at J; junction bases unmatched: 7. Germline assignment: CDR1 KGHSH and CDR2 LQKENI. The CDR3 runs to 15 residues. CDR3 nucleotides: TGTGCCAGCTCACCGAATATAGACAGGGAAGAGACCCAGTACTTC. Residues: CASSPNIDREETQYF.

The V call is TRBV7-9, the J call TRBJ2-7; D is unresolved. Germline assignment: CDR1 SEHNR and CDR2 FQNEAQ (reference sequence). The CDR3 has 13 residues. The V end was cut by 1 base, the J end by 1 base, with 5 bases between. The CDR3 region has the DNA TGTGCCAGCAGCTTAGATCAGTCCTACGAGCAGTACTTC. Residues: CASSLDQSYEQYF.

The chain is built from TRBV5-6 and TRBJ1-1, with D maybe TRBD1 (6 bases). V lost 2 bases, J lost 0 bases, and 23 bases lay in between. The CDR3 extends over 19 amino acids. In germline, CDR1 is SGHDT, CDR2 YYEEEE. CDR3 in DNA: TGTGCCAGCAGCTTATCCGCAAAGACAGGCTATATTTTGAACACTGAAGCTTTCTTT. Encoded protein: CASSLSAKTGYILNTEAFF.

This chain connects TRBV18 to TRBJ2-1; D perhaps matches TRBD2 (7 bases). The CDR3 is 16 amino acids. V was pared by 3 bases and J by 4 bases, with 16 bases between. Germline lookup yields CDR1 KGHSH and CDR2 LQKENI. The CDR3 loop reads CASSPGASGGYNEQFF. CDR3 coding DNA: TGTGCCAGCTCACCGGGGGCTAGCGGAGGGTACAATGAGCAGTTCTTC.

The chain is built from TRBV7-3 and TRBJ1-2, with D possibly being TRBD1 (5 bases). The CDR3 consists of 15 residues. CDR1 is SGHTA and CDR2 is FQGTGA in the germline V gene. Trimming shortened V by 1 base and J by 4 bases, and 13 bases separated the two germline ends. The CDR3 is CASSLSGTGSYGYTF. The CDR3 DNA is TGTGCCAGCAGCTTAAGCGGTACAGGTTCCTATGGCTACACCTTC.

This clone was seen only once. The rearrangement joins TRBV10-3 to TRBJ2-7; TRBD2 is a possible D gene (5 bases). Deletions cut 11 bases from V and 1 base from J, with 15 bases between. Germline V gene lookup returns CDR1 ENHRY and CDR2 SYGVKD. This CDR3 spans 13 amino acids. CDR3 in DNA: TGTGCCCGACACGGGTCGGGGTCCTACGAGCAGTACTTC. It encodes CARHGSGSYEQYF.

The V and J genes are TRBV9 and TRBJ2-1; tentatively, D is TRBD1 (6 bases). Germline assignment: CDR1 SGDLS and CDR2 YYNGEE. The CDR3 has 16 residues. V was cut by 3 bases and J by 6 bases, with 19 bases left in between. CDR3 protein: CASSAHRVLVVNEQFF. CDR3 in DNA: TGTGCCAGCAGCGCCCACAGGGTTTTGGTCGTCAATGAGCAGTTCTTC. Based on the CDR3 plus reference TRBV9 and TRBJ2-1, the full variable domain is DSGVTQTPKHLITATGQRVTLRCSPRSGDLSVYWYQQSLDQGLQFLIQYYNGEERAKGNILERFSAQQFPDLHSELNLSSLELGDSALYFCASSAHRVLVVNEQFFGPGTRLTVL.

The gene calls are TRBV7-6 and TRBJ2-1; TRBD2 agrees at 10 bases. The CDR3 is 16 residues long. J was trimmed by 4 bases and V by 1 base; bases with no gene match: 4. Germline V CDR1 and CDR2: SGHVS, FNYEAQ. CDR3: CASSLVVAGGYNEQFF. The CDR3 nucleotides read TGTGCCAGCAGCTTAGTTGTAGCGGGAGGTTACAATGAGCAGTTCTTC.

J is TRBJ2-2 and V is TRBV7-2; tentatively, D is TRBD2 (6 bases). Germline values: CDR1 SGHTA, CDR2 FQGNSA. The V end was cut by 4 bases, the J end by 2 bases, with 8 bases between. This CDR3 region has 14 residues. In DNA, the CDR3 is TGTGCCAGCAGCTCCGGACTAAACACCGGGGAGCTGTTTTTT. This translates into CASSSGLNTGELFF.

This chain's CDR3 is CASSLSLRGANYGYTF. As DNA, the CDR3 is TGTGCCAGCAGCTTATCGCTCAGGGGCGCTAACTATGGCTACACCTTC. The chain is built from TRBV5-6 and TRBJ1-2; D might be TRBD1 (6 bases). V was trimmed by 2 bases and J by 0 bases, leaving 14 bases between them. This CDR3 comprises 16 residues. Germline CDR1 is SGHDT and CDR2 is YYEEEE.

The chain combines TRBV18 with TRBJ1-2, with a weak D call TRBD1 (5 bases). The CDR3 contains 15 residues. Trimming pared 0 bases from V and 4 bases from J, leaving 12 bases between. Germline V gives CDR1 KGHSH, CDR2 LQKENI. CDR3 DNA: TGTGCCAGCTCACCACCCGCAGGGTGGAGCTATGGCTACACCTTC. Translation gives CASSPPAGWSYGYTF. The entire variable domain, with the rest obtained from reference TRBV18 and TRBJ1-2, is as follows: NAGVMQNPRHLVRRRGQEARLRCSPMKGHSHVYWYRQLPEEGLKFMVYLQKENIIDESGMPKERFSAEFPKEGPSILRIQQVVRGDSAAYFCASSPPAGWSYGYTFGSGTRLTVV.

V is TRBV7-8 and J is TRBJ1-2; possible D gene TRBD1, 6 bases. The ends were cut back, 5 bases at V and 5 bases at J, with 18 bases in the middle. The CDR3 length is 15 residues. Per the germline V gene, CDR1 is SGHVS and CDR2 is FQNEAQ. The CDR3 loop reads CASSTTRGGRYGYTF. DNA for the CDR3: TGTGCCAGCAGCACAACTAGGGGGGGGCGGTATGGCTACACCTTC. The full variable domain, with the rest looked up from reference TRBV7-8 and TRBJ1-2, is GAGVSQSPRYKVAKRGQDVALRCDPISGHVSLFWYQQALGQGPEFLTYFQNEAQLDKSGLPSDRFFAERPEGSVSTLKIQRTQQEDSAVYLCASSTTRGGRYGYTFGSGTRLTVV.

The V call is TRBV27, the J call TRBJ2-3; the match to TRBD2 covers 12 bases. Germline values: CDR1 MNHEY, CDR2 SMNVEV (reference sequence). V was clipped by 7 bases and J by 6 bases; unmatched bases: 5. This CDR3 has 14 residues. CDR3 in amino acids: CASNGLAGLDTQYF. The CDR3, as DNA: TGTGCCAGCAACGGACTAGCGGGGTTGGATACGCAGTATTTT.

This clone was observed a single time. V usage is TRBV7-2 and J usage is TRBJ2-7; D is perhaps TRBD2 (6 bases). The CDR3 loop spans 13 amino acids. Germline CDR1 and CDR2: SGHTA and FQGNSA. Deletions cut 5 bases from V and 3 bases from J, with 11 bases between. In nucleotides, the CDR3 is TGTGCCAGCAGCCCGGGAGTGAGCTACGAGCAGTACTTC. Protein product: CASSPGVSYEQYF.

The chain has TRBV25-1 and TRBJ2-6, with 7 bases identical to TRBD1. Trimming removed 4 bases from V and 3 bases from J; junction bases left unmatched: 9. This CDR3 is built from 17 residues. Germline V lookup: CDR1 MGHDK, CDR2 SYGVNS. The CDR3 reads CASSGQGFSIGANVLTF. DNA for the CDR3: TGTGCCAGCAGTGGACAGGGTTTCAGTATTGGGGCCAACGTCCTGACTTTC. The full variable domain, in which reference TRBV25-1 and TRBJ2-6 provide the parts outside the CDR3, is EADIYQTPRYLVIGTGKKITLECSQTMGHDKMYWYQQDPGMELHLIHYSYGVNSTEKGDLSSESTVSRIRTEHFPLTLESARPSHTSQYLCASSGQGFSIGANVLTFGAGSRLTVL.

This chain links TRBV11-2 with TRBJ1-2; maybe TRBD1 (6 bases). Trimming left V 5 bases short and J 6 bases short, with 7 bases between. Germline-derived CDR1 and CDR2 are SGHAT and FQNNGV. The CDR3 runs 11 residues. The CDR3 nucleotides read TGTGCCAGCAGCCACAGGGATGGCTACACCTTC. Encoded protein: CASSHRDGYTF. Drawing the rest from reference TRBV11-2 and TRBJ1-2, the complete variable domain is EAGVAQSPRYKIIEKRQSVAFWCNPISGHATLYWYQQILGQGPKLLIQFQNNGVVDDSQLPKDRFSAERLKGVDSTLKIQPAKLEDSAVYLCASSHRDGYTFGSGTRLTVV.